This is a list of T cell receptor beta chains from one sample in a study of blood T cell repertoires in COVID-19. The data were produced by immunoSEQ multiplex PCR, yet TCRdb's version contains in-frame clones alone and is incomplete. This table holds about 82,000 clones, around four fifths found once. Sequenced input: peripheral blood. Receptors were obtained from a man older than 75 with active or convalescent COVID-19. CDR3s include the opening cysteine and the closing phenylalanine or tryptophan. Only part of the rows carry a size: once, few, many, or a class if the clone is expanded.

clone size | J gene | V gene | CDR3 protein
few | TRBJ2-3 | TRBV9 | CASSPLLAVSTDTQYF
NA | TRBJ1-1 | TRBV5-6 | CASSLVGRGSTEAFF
few | TRBJ2-2 | TRBV2 | CASMQTGPVTGELFF
NA | TRBJ1-1 | TRBV5-6 | CASSLTDGGEAFF
NA | TRBJ2-1 | TRBV2 | CASSEGTSFRTEQFF
NA | TRBJ1-5 | TRBV6-5 | CASSNINQPQHF
NA | TRBJ2-1 | TRBV20-1 | CSYNRNEQFF
NA | TRBJ2-1 | TRBV7-2 | CASSLAGVYNEQFF
NA | TRBJ2-1 | TRBV7-9 | CASSPYAGGHNEQFF
NA | TRBJ1-3 | TRBV5-1 | CASSLTADTSGNTIYF
few | TRBJ1-1 | TRBV18 | CASSRILNTEAFF
NA | TRBJ2-1 | TRBV11-3 | CASSPRLVTYNEQFF